Reported below is one T cell receptor (beta chain). What it binds is not known. The sample originates from a study of T cells in Graves' hyperthyroidism and ophthalmopathy. Between the trimmed V and J ends, which lost 4 bases and 7 bases, there was a span of 18 bases. Germline-derived CDR1 and CDR2 are KGHDR and SFDVKD. CDR3 length equals 16 residues. Study observations and caveats: Model output signaled ophthalmopathy a median roughly 6 months ahead of onset.

Regions amplified from RNA transcripts were the TCR beta CDR3 regions. The primer set for the first-round RT-PCR of the TCR CDR3 was HTBI. TCRdb recomputed calls from the multiplex PCR reads with MiXCR, one row per CDR3 protein. The sample records about 360,000 distinct CDR3 sequences, about a fifth being singletons. Sequences were obtained from blood. The V and J genes are TRBV24-1 and TRBJ2-2; possible D gene TRBD2, 5 bases. The source is a woman aged 18-29 years with Graves' hyperthyroidism. The CDR3 nucleotides are TGTGCCACCAGTGAGTCTTCGGGGAGATTTGGCGGGGAGCTGTTTTTT. Its translation is CATSESSGRFGGELFF.